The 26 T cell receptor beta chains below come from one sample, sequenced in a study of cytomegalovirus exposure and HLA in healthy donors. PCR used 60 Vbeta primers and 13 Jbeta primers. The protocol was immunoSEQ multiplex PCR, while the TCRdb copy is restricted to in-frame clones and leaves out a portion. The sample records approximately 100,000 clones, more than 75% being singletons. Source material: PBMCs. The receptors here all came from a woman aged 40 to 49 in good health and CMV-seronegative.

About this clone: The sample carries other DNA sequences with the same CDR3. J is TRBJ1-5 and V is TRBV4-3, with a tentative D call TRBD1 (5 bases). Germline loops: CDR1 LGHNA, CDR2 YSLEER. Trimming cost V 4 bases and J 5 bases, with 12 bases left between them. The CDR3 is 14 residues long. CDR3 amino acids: CASSPQGMDQPQHF. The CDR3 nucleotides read TGCGCCAGCAGCCCGCAGGGAATGGATCAGCCCCAGCATTTT.

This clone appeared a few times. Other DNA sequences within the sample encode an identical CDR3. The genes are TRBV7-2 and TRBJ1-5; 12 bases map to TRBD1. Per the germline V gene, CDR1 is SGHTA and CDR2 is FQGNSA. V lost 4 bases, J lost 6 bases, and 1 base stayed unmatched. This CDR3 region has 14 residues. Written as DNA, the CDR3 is TGTGCCAGCAGCTGGGGACAGGGGGCTCAGCCCCAGCATTTT. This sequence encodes CASSWGQGAQPQHF.

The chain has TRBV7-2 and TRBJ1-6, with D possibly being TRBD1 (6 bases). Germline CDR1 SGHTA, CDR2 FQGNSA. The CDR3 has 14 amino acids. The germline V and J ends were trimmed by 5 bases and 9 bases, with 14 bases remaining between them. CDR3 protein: CASSRSGVGSPLHF. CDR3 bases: TGTGCCAGCAGCCGATCAGGGGTTGGTTCACCCCTCCACTTT.

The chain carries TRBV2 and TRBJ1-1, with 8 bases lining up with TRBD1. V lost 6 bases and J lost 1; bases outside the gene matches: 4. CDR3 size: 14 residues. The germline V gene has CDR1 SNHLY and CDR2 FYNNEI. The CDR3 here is CASRFDRGNTEAFF. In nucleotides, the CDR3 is TGTGCCAGCAGGTTCGACAGGGGGAACACTGAAGCTTTCTTT.

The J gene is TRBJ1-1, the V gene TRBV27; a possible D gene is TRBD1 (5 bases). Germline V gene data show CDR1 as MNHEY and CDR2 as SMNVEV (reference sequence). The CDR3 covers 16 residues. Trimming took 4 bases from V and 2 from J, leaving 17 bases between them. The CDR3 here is CASSSRGRFTNTEAFF. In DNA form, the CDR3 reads TGTGCCAGCAGTTCGCGGGGCAGATTCACTAACACTGAAGCTTTCTTT.

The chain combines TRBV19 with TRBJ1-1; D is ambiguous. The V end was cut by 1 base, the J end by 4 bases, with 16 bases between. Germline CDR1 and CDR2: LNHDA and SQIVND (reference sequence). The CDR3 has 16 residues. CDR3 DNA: TGTGCCAGTAGTATAGGTTTGGTGGGCCGGGGCACTGAAGCTTTCTTT. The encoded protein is CASSIGLVGRGTEAFF.

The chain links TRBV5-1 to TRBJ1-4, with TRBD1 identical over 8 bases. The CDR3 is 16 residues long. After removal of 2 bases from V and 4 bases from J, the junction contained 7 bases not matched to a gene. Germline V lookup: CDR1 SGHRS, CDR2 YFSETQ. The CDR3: CASSFRGLGGNEKLFF. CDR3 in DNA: TGCGCCAGCAGCTTCAGGGGGCTAGGGGGTAATGAAAAACTGTTTTTT.

CDR3 coding DNA: TGTGCCAGCACCCTGACGGGACAGGGTAGCTACGAGCAGTACTTC. Translating it yields CASTLTGQGSYEQYF. The chain has TRBV11-1 and TRBJ2-7, with 9 bases that match TRBD1. Germline CDR1 reads SGHAT; CDR2 reads FQDESV (reference sequence). J was trimmed by 3 bases and V by 7 bases; bases with no gene match: 10. The CDR3 sequence is 15 residues long.

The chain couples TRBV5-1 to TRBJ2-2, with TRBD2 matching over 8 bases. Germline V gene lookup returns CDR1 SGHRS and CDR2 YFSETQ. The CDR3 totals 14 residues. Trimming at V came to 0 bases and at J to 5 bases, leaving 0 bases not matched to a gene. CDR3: CASSLAGGTGELFF. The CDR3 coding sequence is TGCGCCAGCAGCTTGGCGGGGGGGACCGGGGAGCTGTTTTTT.

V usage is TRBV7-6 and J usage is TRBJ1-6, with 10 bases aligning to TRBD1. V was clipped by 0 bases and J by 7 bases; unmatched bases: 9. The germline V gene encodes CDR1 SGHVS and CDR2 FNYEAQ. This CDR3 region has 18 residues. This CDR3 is CASSLAPQGQGINSPLHF. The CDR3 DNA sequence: TGTGCCAGCAGCTTAGCACCCCAGGGACAGGGGATAAATTCACCCCTCCACTTT.

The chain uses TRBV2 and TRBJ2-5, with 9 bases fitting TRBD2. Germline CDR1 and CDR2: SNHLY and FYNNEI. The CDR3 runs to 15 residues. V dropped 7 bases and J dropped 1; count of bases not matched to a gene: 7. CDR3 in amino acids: CASKGGGGVQETQYF. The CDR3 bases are TGTGCCAGCAAAGGGGGCGGGGGGGTCCAAGAGACCCAGTACTTC.

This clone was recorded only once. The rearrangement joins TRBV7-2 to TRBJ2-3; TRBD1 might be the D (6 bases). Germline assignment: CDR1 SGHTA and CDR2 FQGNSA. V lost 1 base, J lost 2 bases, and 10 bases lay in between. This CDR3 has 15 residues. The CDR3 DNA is TGTGCCAGCAGCTTAGTGGGGGCCCCCACAGATACGCAGTATTTT. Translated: CASSLVGAPTDTQYF.

CDR3 residues: CSGSAGGPYEQYF. CDR3 in DNA: TGCAGCGGATCAGCGGGGGGGCCCTACGAGCAGTACTTC. This chain joins TRBV29-1 and TRBJ2-5; 10 nucleotides align to TRBD2. The J call may be in error: the DNA end matches TRBJ2-7 better. The CDR3 spans 13 residues. The germline gives CDR1 SQVTM, CDR2 ANQGSEA.

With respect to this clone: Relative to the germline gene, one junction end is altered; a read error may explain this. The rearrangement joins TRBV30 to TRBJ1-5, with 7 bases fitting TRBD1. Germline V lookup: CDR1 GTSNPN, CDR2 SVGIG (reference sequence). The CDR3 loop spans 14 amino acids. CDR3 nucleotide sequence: TGTGCCTGGAGTTCGATTAGCGGGGGACAGCCCCAGAATTTT. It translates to CAWSSISGGQPQNF.

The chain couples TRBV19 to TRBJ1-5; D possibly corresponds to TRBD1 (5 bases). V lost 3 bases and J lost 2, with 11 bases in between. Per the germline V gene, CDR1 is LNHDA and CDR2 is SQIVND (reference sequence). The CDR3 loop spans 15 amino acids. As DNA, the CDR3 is TGTGCCAGTAGTATGGGCAGGGAGGGCAATCAGCCCCAGCATTTT. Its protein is CASSMGREGNQPQHF.

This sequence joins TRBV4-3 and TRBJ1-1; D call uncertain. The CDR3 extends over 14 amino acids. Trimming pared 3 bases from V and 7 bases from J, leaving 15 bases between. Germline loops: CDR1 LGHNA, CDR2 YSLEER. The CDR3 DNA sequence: TGCGCCAGCAGCCAGGAACGAGGTTTCGGTGAAGCTTTCTTT. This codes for CASSQERGFGEAFF.

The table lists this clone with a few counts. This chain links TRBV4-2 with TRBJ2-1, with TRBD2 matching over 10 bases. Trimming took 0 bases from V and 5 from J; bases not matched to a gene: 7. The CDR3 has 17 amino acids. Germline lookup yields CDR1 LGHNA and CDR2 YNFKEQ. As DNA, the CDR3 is TGTGCCAGCAGCCAAGATAGTTCTAGCGGGGGACACAATGAGCAGTTCTTC. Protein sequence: CASSQDSSSGGHNEQFF.

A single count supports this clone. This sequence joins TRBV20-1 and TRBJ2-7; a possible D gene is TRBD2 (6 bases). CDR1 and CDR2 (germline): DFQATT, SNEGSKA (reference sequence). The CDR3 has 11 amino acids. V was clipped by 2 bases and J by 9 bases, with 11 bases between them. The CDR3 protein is CSARRGLGQYF. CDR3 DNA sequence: TGCAGTGCTAGAAGGGGACTGGGGCAGTACTTC.

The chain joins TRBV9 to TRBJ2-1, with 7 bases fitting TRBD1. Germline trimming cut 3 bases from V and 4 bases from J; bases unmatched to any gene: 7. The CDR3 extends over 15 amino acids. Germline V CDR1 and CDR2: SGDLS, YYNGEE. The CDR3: CASSDGRQGYNEQFF. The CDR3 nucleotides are TGTGCCAGCAGCGACGGTCGACAGGGTTACAATGAGCAGTTCTTC.

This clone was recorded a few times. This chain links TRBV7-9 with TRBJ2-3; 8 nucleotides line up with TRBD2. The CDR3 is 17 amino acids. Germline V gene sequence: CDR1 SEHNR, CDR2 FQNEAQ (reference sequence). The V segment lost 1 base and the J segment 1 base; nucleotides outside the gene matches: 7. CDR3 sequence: CASSLGLGGGRTDTQYF. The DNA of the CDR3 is TGTGCCAGCAGCTTAGGTCTCGGGGGGGGCCGCACAGATACGCAGTATTTT.

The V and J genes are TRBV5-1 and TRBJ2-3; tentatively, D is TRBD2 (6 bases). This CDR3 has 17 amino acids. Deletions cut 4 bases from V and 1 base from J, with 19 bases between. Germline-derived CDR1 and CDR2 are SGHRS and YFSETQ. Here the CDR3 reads CASSVEGLLSGTDTQYF. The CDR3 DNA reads TGCGCCAGCAGCGTGGAGGGACTCCTATCCGGCACAGATACGCAGTATTTT.

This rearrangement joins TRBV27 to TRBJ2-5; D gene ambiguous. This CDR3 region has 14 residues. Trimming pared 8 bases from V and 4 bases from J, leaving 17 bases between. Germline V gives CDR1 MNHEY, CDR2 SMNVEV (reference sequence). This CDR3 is CASGSSLNRETQYF. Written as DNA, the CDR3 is TGTGCCAGCGGATCTAGTCTTAATCGAGAGACCCAGTACTTC.

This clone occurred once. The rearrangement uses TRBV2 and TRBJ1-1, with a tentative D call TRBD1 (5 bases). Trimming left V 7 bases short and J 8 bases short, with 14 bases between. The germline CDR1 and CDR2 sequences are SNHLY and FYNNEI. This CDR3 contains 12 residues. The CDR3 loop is CASIRDYAEAFF. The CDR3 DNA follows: TGTGCCAGCATCAGGGATTATGCCGAAGCTTTCTTT.

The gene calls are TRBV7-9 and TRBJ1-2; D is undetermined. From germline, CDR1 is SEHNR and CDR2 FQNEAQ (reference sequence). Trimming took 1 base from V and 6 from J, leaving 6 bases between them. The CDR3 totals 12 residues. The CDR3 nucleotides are TGTGCCAGCAGCTTAGGAGTGGATGGCTACACCTTC. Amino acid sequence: CASSLGVDGYTF.

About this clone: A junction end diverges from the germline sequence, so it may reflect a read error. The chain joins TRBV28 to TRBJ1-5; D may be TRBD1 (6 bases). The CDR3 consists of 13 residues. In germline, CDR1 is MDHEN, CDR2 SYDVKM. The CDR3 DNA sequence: TGTGCCAGCAGTTTGGGGTGGGAGGGGGTCGAAAATTTT. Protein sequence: CASSLGWEGVENF.

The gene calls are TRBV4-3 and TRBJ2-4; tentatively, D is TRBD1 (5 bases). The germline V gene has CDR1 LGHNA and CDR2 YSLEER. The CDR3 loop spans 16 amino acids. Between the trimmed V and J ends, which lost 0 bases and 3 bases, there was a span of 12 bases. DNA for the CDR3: TGCGCCAGCAGCCAAGATCTAGGGGTTGTCAAAAACATTCAGTACTTC. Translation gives CASSQDLGVVKNIQYF.